This record covers a single T cell receptor (beta chain). Sequencing used immunoSEQ multiplex PCR; TCRdb keeps in-frame clones, though not all of them. Of fewer than 250,000 clones listed, 80% to 90% are singletons. These data are taken from a study of blood T cell repertoires in COVID-19. Within the 2 weeks before study entry, each person in the exposed group met a COVID-19 case. Germline CDR1 SEHNR, CDR2 FQNEAQ (reference sequence). V lost 1 base, J lost 2 bases, and 12 bases lay in between. The CDR3 sequence is 17 residues long. The specimen was PBMCs or T cells enriched from blood (not recorded which). This sequence joins TRBV7-9 and TRBJ2-6; a possible D gene is TRBD1 (6 bases). The receptor was isolated from a woman aged 50 to 60 who had been exposed to COVID-19. The CDR3 region is CASSLGRGFTGANVLTF. CDR3 sequence (DNA): TGTGCCAGCAGCTTAGGCAGGGGCTTTACTGGGGCCAACGTCCTGACTTTC.